These 25 T cell receptor beta chains were sequenced from one sample in a study of blood T cell repertoires in COVID-19. Using immunoSEQ multiplex PCR, the repertoire was profiled, and TCRdb retains in-frame clones only, with some absent. Here the sample spans under 300,000 clones, about 83% being singletons. The specimen sequenced was peripheral blood. The receptor set was obtained from a human donor in a cohort sampled during active COVID-19.

As regards this clone: Within the sample, other DNA sequences also encode this same CDR3. V usage is TRBV30 and J usage is TRBJ1-1; no clear D. V was clipped by 3 bases and J by 5 bases, with 10 bases between them. Germline CDR1 and CDR2: GTSNPN and SVGIG (reference sequence). This CDR3 is built from 12 residues. The CDR3 loop is CAWRGSGTEAFF. The DNA of the CDR3 is TGTGCCTGGAGGGGCAGCGGGACTGAAGCTTTCTTT.

This clone was seen a handful of times. The chain is built from TRBV28 and TRBJ1-5, with 9 bases fitting TRBD1. Germline CDR1 and CDR2: MDHEN and SYDVKM. This CDR3 contains 14 residues. The ends lost 5 bases at V and 6 bases at J; junction bases unmatched: 5. Here the CDR3 reads CASSQQGAGQPQHF. The DNA of the CDR3 is TGTGCCAGCAGTCAACAGGGGGCTGGTCAGCCCCAGCATTTT.

CDR3 protein: CASSFVTSSGNTIYF. The CDR3 nucleotides are TGTGCCAGCAGCTTCGTCACCAGCTCTGGAAACACCATATATTTT. This chain links TRBV7-9 with TRBJ1-3; D is unclear. Deletions cut 3 bases from V and 0 bases from J, with 9 bases between. The CDR3 loop spans 15 amino acids. Germline CDR1 is SEHNR and CDR2 is FQNEAQ (reference sequence). The complete variable domain, with remaining parts taken from reference TRBV7-9 and TRBJ1-3, reads DTGVSQNPRHKITKRGQNVTFRCDPISEHNRLYWYRQTLGQGPEFLTYFQNEAQLEKSRLLSDRFSAERPKGSFSTLEIQRTEQGDSAMYLCASSFVTSSGNTIYFGEGSWLTVV.

V is TRBV3-1 (or the pseudogene TRBV3-2) and J is TRBJ2-1; weak D call: TRBD2 (6 bases). Germline V CDR1 and CDR2: LGHDT, YNNKEL (reference sequence). The CDR3 has 17 amino acids. V was pared by 1 base and J by 0 bases, with 13 bases between. This CDR3 is CASSQGKRASSYNEQFF. CDR3 DNA: TGTGCCAGCAGCCAAGGGAAGCGGGCGAGCTCCTACAATGAGCAGTTCTTC.

This clone was picked up a small number of times. The chain carries TRBV21-1 and TRBJ2-2; TRBD2 is the table's D call, not checked against the DNA. TRBV21-1 is reported as a pseudogene. This CDR3 comprises 14 residues. CDR3 DNA sequence: TGTGCCAGCAGCAAAGGGCGGGGACCCGGGGAGCTGTTTTTT. Amino acid sequence: CASSKGRGPGELFF.

The chain couples TRBV11-2 to TRBJ1-5; TRBD1 is a possible D gene (5 bases). Germline CDR1 and CDR2: SGHAT and FQNNGV. The V end lost 2 bases, the J end lost 6 bases, and 8 bases lay between the germline ends. The CDR3 has 13 residues. In DNA, the CDR3 is TGTGCCAGCAGCTTAAGGGGTGGTCAGCCCCAGCATTTT. This codes for CASSLRGGQPQHF.

The chain links TRBV5-4 to TRBJ2-7, with TRBD1 matching over 7 bases. V lost 4 bases, J lost 3 bases, and 10 bases stayed unmatched. Germline V lookup: CDR1 SGHNT, CDR2 YYREEE (reference sequence). CDR3 length: 15 residues. CDR3 nucleotides: TGTGCCAGCAGCCCCCCGGGGACAGTCCTCTACGAGCAGTACTTC. It encodes CASSPPGTVLYEQYF.

The gene calls are TRBV6-5 and TRBJ2-5, with 7 bases lining up with TRBD1. Germline values: CDR1 MNHEY, CDR2 SVGAGI. The V segment lost 8 bases and the J segment 4 bases; nucleotides outside the gene matches: 10. This CDR3 is built from 14 residues. The CDR3 is CASGRQGSAETQYF. DNA of the CDR3: TGTGCCAGCGGCCGACAGGGTTCGGCAGAGACCCAGTACTTC.

The rearrangement joins TRBV5-4 to TRBJ2-7; a possible D gene is TRBD1 (6 bases). CDR1 SGHNT and CDR2 YYREEE come from the germline V gene (reference sequence). CDR3 length: 15 residues. Trimming removed 4 bases at V and 5 bases at J, with 19 bases between. CDR3 in amino acids: CASSNRTDVRNEQYF. DNA for the CDR3: TGTGCCAGCAGCAACCGGACAGACGTTCGGAACGAGCAGTACTTC.

In regard to this clone: Mismatch with germline at one junction end may stem from a read error. V gene TRBV7-7 combines with J gene TRBJ2-2; D not certain. CDR3 length: 15 amino acids. Germline V gene sequence: CDR1 SSHAT, CDR2 FNYEAQ (reference sequence). Here the CDR3 reads CASSSPGRFGGELFF. The DNA for the CDR3 is TGTGCTAGCAGCTCACCAGGCAGGTTCGGCGGGGAGCTGTTTTTT. Filled out from reference TRBV7-7 and TRBJ2-2, the complete variable domain reads GAGVSQSPRYKVTKRGQDVTLRCDPISSHATLYWYQQALGQGPEFLTYFNYEAQPDKSGLPSDRFSAERPEGSISTLTIQRTEQRDSAMYRCASSSPGRFGGELFFGEGSRLTVL.

This clone was seen only once. The rearrangement links TRBV11-1 to TRBJ1-6; 7 bases map to TRBD1. The CDR3 covers 14 residues. Germline V lookup: CDR1 SGHAT, CDR2 FQDESV (reference sequence). The ends lost 4 bases at V and 5 bases at J; junction bases unmatched: 2. CDR3 sequence reads: CASSYRGNNSPLHF. In DNA, the CDR3 is TGTGCCAGCAGCTACAGGGGTAATAATTCACCCCTCCACTTT.

This clone occurred once. The DNA of the CDR3 is TGTGCCATCAGTGGCGGGGCTGATCAGCCCCAGCATTTT. Translation: CAISGGADQPQHF. This rearrangement joins TRBV10-3 to TRBJ1-5, with D perhaps matching TRBD1 (5 bases). Germline V lookup: CDR1 ENHRY, CDR2 SYGVKD. Trimming removed 4 bases at V and 5 bases at J, with 9 bases between. The CDR3 is 13 residues long.

For the CDR3, the DNA is TGTGCCAGCAGCCAAGAGGGACTCAGCCCTTACAAGAACGAGCAGTACTTC. Its protein product is CASSQEGLSPYKNEQYF. The chain joins TRBV14 to TRBJ2-7, with D tentatively TRBD2 (6 bases). The germline CDR1 and CDR2 sequences are SGHDN and FVKESK. Trimming stripped 0 bases from V and 5 bases from J, with 20 bases between. The CDR3 sequence is 17 residues long. The full variable domain, in which reference TRBV14 and TRBJ2-7 provide the parts outside the CDR3, is EAGVTQFPSHSVIEKGQTVTLRCDPISGHDNLYWYRRVMGKEIKFLLHFVKESKQDESGMPNNRFLAERTGGTYSTLKVQPAELEDSGVYFCASSQEGLSPYKNEQYFGPGTRLTVT.

This clone was observed once. The chain has TRBV18 and TRBJ2-7, with a weak D call TRBD2 (6 bases). The length of the CDR3 is 16 residues. V lost 2 bases and J 5 bases, leaving 19 bases between the germline ends. Per the germline V gene, CDR1 is KGHSH and CDR2 is LQKENI. The CDR3 protein is CASSPYSTGDRHEQYF. The DNA of the CDR3 is TGTGCCAGCTCACCATATTCGACGGGAGATCGACACGAGCAGTACTTC.

The chain uses TRBV27 and TRBJ2-1; no reliable D call. The CDR3 length is 14 residues. The germline V gene encodes CDR1 MNHEY and CDR2 SMNVEV (reference sequence). V lost 0 bases, J lost 5 bases, and 8 bases lay in between. The CDR3 DNA sequence: TGTGCCAGCAGTTTATCGTCCTTCCACAATGAGCAGTTCTTC. Protein product: CASSLSSFHNEQFF.

V gene TRBV30 combines with J gene TRBJ2-5, with 7 bases that match TRBD2. The CDR3 has 13 residues. V dropped 3 bases and J dropped 3; count of bases not matched to a gene: 4. Germline V CDR1 and CDR2: GTSNPN, SVGIG (reference sequence). The CDR3 loop reads CAWSPAGEETQYF. CDR3 sequence (DNA): TGTGCCTGGAGCCCGGCGGGGGAAGAGACCCAGTACTTC.

The sample holds a few counts of this clone. The rearrangement links TRBV10-3 to TRBJ2-2; possible D gene TRBD1, 5 bases. This CDR3 is 13 amino acids long. CDR1 ENHRY and CDR2 SYGVKD come from the germline V gene. Trimming stripped 5 bases from V and 4 bases from J, with 8 bases between. CDR3 protein: CAISKDSTGELFF. The CDR3 bases are TGTGCCATCAGTAAAGACAGCACCGGGGAGCTGTTTTTT.

CDR3 protein: CATSETGTPNTDTQYF. The CDR3 DNA reads TGTGCCACCAGTGAAACCGGGACACCCAACACAGATACGCAGTATTTT. The V call is TRBV24-1, the J call TRBJ2-3; D possibly corresponds to TRBD1 (6 bases). Germline CDR1 and CDR2: KGHDR and SFDVKD. CDR3 length: 16 residues. With 4 bases removed from V and 2 bases from J, the gap between germline ends came to 15 bases.

This clone showed up just once. The V gene is TRBV18, the J gene TRBJ2-4; D call uncertain. Trimming took off 1 base at V and 11 bases at J, with 9 bases between the two ends. This CDR3 has 12 amino acids. Germline V gives CDR1 KGHSH, CDR2 LQKENI. The CDR3 DNA sequence: TGTGCCAGCTCACCACGAGGTTTGGTTCAGTACTTC. It codes for CASSPRGLVQYF. Complete variable domain (other parts from reference TRBV18 and TRBJ2-4): NAGVMQNPRHLVRRRGQEARLRCSPMKGHSHVYWYRQLPEEGLKFMVYLQKENIIDESGMPKERFSAEFPKEGPSILRIQQVVRGDSAAYFCASSPRGLVQYFGAGTRLSVL.

This clone was detected only once. The rearrangement uses TRBV6-5 and TRBJ1-6; 8 bases are a match to TRBD1. V shed 7 bases and J 5 bases; nucleotides not matched to a gene: 7. The CDR3 consists of 15 residues. Germline V gives CDR1 MNHEY, CDR2 SVGAGI. For the CDR3, the DNA is TGTGCCAGCAAAGACAGGGGAAGAGATAATTCACCCCTCCACTTT. Protein sequence: CASKDRGRDNSPLHF.

This clone is a singleton in its sample. This chain connects TRBV27 to TRBJ1-2; D may be TRBD1 (6 bases). Germline V gene data show CDR1 as MNHEY and CDR2 as SMNVEV (reference sequence). The CDR3 sequence is 15 residues long. The V end lost 7 bases, the J end lost 1 base, and 16 bases lay between the germline ends. Written as DNA, the CDR3 is TGTGCCAGCACTCCAGGGGCTGGACGTAACTATGGCTACACCTTC. Translation: CASTPGAGRNYGYTF.

This chain joins TRBV18 and TRBJ2-1, with 9 bases aligning to TRBD1. CDR3 length: 13 amino acids. V dropped 3 bases and J dropped 7; count of bases not matched to a gene: 1. Looked up from germline, CDR1 is KGHSH and CDR2 is LQKENI. CDR3 DNA sequence: TGTGCCAGCTCACCTGGACAGGGGAATGAGCAGTTCTTC. Protein product: CASSPGQGNEQFF.

The chain carries TRBV11-3 and TRBJ2-2; TRBD1 matches at 9 bases. J lost 7 bases, V lost 4 bases, and 7 bases had no gene match. The CDR3 spans 15 residues. In germline, CDR1 is SGHNT, CDR2 YENEEA. This CDR3 is CASSSRDREIGELFF. The CDR3 bases are TGTGCCAGCAGCTCCCGGGACAGGGAGATCGGGGAGCTGTTTTTT.

The chain joins TRBV12-2 to TRBJ2-1; the table's D call, TRBD2, has no DNA check behind it. TRBV12-2 is noted as a pseudogene. The CDR3 sequence is 18 residues long. The CDR3: CASRPILAGGPLFNEQFF. DNA of the CDR3: TGTGCAAGTCGCCCGATACTAGCGGGGGGGCCTTTGTTCAATGAGCAGTTCTTC.

The V gene is TRBV6-6, the J gene TRBJ2-2; D gene unclear. The V and J ends lost 5 bases and 2 bases respectively, with 3 bases between them. Per the germline V gene, CDR1 is MNHNY and CDR2 is SVGAGI (reference sequence). CDR3 length: 12 residues. This chain's CDR3 is CASSINTGELFF. Written as DNA, the CDR3 is TGTGCCAGCAGTATAAACACCGGGGAGCTGTTTTTT.